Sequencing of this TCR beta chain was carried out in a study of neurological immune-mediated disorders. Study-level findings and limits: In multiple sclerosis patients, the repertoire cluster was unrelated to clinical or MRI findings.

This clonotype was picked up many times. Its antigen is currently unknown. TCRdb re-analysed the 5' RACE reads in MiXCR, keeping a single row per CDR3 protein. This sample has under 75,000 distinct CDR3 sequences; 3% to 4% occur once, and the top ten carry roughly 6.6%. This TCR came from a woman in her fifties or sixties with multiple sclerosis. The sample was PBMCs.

CDR3 bases: TGTGCCAGCAGCATACCGGGACTAGCGGGAGGCATTCACGGGCAGTTCTTC. Amino acid sequence: CASSIPGLAGGIHGQFF. This chain connects TRBV5-6 to TRBJ2-1; 15 nucleotides align to TRBD2. The CDR3 totals 17 residues. In germline, CDR1 is SGHDT, CDR2 YYEEEE. The V segment lost 4 bases and the J segment 12 bases; nucleotides outside the gene matches: 14.